This T cell receptor beta chain is drawn from a study of control samples from healthy donors and cancer patients. The CDR3 runs to 15 residues. After removal of 4 bases from V and 2 bases from J, the junction contained 4 bases not matched to a gene. Per germline, CDR1 SGHTA and CDR2 FQGNSA. Method: immunoSEQ multiplex PCR; TCRdb's copy keeps in-frame clones and lacks some. The data hold tens of thousands of clones, with over 65% observed a single time. The clonotype comes from a man aged 50 to 59 in good health. The sample was blood. The rearrangement links TRBV7-2 to TRBJ2-2; TRBD1 agrees at 7 bases. The CDR3 DNA follows: TGTGCCAGCAGCTATGGGACAGCTAACACCGGGGAGCTGTTTTTT. It translates to CASSYGTANTGELFF. The complete variable domain, with remaining parts taken from reference TRBV7-2 and TRBJ2-2, reads GAGVSQSPSNKVTEKGKDVELRCDPISGHTALYWYRQSLGQGLEFLIYFQGNSAPDKSGLPSDRFSAERTGGSVSTLTIQRTQQEDSAVYLCASSYGTANTGELFFGEGSRLTVL.